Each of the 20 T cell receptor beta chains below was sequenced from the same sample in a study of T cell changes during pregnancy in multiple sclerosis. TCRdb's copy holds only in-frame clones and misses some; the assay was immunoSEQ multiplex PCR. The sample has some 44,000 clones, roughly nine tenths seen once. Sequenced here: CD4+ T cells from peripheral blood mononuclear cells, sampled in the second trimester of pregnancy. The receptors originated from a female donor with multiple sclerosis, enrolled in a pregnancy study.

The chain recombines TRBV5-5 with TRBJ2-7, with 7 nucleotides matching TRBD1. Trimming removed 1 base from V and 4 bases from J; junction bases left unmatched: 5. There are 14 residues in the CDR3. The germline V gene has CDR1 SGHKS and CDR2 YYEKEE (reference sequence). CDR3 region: CASSLTGERYEQYF. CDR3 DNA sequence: TGTGCCAGCAGCTTGACAGGGGAGAGGTACGAGCAGTACTTC.

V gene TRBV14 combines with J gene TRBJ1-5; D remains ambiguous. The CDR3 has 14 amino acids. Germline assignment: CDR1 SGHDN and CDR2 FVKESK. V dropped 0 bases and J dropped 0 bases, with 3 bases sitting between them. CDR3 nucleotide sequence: TGTGCCAGCAGCCAAGATCTTAGCAATCAGCCCCAGCATTTT. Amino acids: CASSQDLSNQPQHF. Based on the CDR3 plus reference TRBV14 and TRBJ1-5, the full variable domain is EAGVTQFPSHSVIEKGQTVTLRCDPISGHDNLYWYRRVMGKEIKFLLHFVKESKQDESGMPNNRFLAERTGGTYSTLKVQPAELEDSGVYFCASSQDLSNQPQHFGDGTRLSIL.

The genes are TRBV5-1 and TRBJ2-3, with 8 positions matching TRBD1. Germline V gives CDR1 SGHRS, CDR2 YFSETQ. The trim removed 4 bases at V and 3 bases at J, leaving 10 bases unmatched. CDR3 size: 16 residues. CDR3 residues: CASSGRQGLGTDTQYF. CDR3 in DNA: TGCGCCAGCAGCGGACGACAGGGGTTAGGTACAGATACGCAGTATTTT.

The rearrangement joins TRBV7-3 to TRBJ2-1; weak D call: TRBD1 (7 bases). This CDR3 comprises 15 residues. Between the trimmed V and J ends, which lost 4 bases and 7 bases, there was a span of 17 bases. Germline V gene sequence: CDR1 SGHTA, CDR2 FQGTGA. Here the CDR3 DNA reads TGTGCCAGCAGCTCGAACGGACAGGAGGGGAATGAGCAGTTCTTC. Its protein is CASSSNGQEGNEQFF.

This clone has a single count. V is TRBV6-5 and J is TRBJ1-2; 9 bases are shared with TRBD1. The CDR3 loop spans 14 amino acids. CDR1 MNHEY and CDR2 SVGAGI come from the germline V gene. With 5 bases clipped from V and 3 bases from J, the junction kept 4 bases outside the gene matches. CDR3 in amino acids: CASSGQGRDYGYTF. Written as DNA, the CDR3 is TGTGCCAGCAGTGGACAGGGGAGAGACTATGGCTACACCTTC.

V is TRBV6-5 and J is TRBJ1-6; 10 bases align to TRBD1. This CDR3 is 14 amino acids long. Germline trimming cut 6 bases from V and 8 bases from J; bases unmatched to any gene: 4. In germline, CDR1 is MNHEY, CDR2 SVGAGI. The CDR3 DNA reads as TGTGCCAGCAGCCTGGGACAGGGGCATTCACCCCTCCACTTT. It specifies CASSLGQGHSPLHF.

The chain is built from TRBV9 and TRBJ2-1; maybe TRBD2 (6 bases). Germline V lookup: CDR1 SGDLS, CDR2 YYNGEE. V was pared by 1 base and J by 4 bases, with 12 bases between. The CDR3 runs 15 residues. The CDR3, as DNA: TGTGCCAGCAGCGTAAGAGGGGAGGTATACAATGAGCAGTTCTTC. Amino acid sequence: CASSVRGEVYNEQFF.

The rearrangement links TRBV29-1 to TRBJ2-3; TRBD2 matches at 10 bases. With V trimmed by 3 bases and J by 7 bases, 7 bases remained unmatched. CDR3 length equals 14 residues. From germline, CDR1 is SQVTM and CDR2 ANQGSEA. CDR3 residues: CSVDVSSGRNTQYF. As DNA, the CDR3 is TGCAGCGTTGATGTGTCTAGCGGGAGAAATACGCAGTATTTT.

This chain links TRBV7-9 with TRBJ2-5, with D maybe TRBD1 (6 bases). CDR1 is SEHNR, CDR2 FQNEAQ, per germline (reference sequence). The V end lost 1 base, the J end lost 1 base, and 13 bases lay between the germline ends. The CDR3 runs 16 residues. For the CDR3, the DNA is TGTGCCAGCAGCTTAGGTCAGACAGGACTCCAAGAGACCCAGTACTTC. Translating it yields CASSLGQTGLQETQYF.

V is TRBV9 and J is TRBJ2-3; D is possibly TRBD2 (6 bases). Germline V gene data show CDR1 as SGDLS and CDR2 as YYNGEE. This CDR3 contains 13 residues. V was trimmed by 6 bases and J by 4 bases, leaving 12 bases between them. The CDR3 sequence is CASTRGVADTQYF. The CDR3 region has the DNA TGTGCCAGCACCCGCGGGGTGGCAGATACGCAGTATTTT.

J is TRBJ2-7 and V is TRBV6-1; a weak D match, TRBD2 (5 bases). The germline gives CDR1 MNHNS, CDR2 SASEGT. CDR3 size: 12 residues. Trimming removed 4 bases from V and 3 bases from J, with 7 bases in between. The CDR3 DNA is TGTGCCAGCAGTGCAGAGGGCTACGAGCAGTACTTC. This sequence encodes CASSAEGYEQYF.

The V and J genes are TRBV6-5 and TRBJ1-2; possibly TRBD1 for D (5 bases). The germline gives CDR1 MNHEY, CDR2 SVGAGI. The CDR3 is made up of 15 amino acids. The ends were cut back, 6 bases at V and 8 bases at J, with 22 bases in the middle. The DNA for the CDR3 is TGTGCCAGCAGCCCCGTAGGAGGGGCTGGAGGGGGCTACACCTTC. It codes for CASSPVGGAGGGYTF.

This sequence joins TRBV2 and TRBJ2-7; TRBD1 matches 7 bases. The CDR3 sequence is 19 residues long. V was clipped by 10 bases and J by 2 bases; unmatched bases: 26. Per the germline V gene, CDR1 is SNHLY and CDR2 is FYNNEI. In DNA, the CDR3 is TGTGCCATCGTACTAAGACCGGGACAGCGGAATAGAGTTACCTACGAGCAGTACTTC. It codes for CAIVLRPGQRNRVTYEQYF.

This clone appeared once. This CDR3 is CASSLTSNEQFF. DNA of the CDR3: TGTGCCAGCAGTCTTACTAGCAATGAGCAGTTCTTC. This sequence joins TRBV28 and TRBJ2-1; a possible D gene is TRBD2 (5 bases). CDR1 and CDR2 (germline): MDHEN, SYDVKM. The V end was cut by 5 bases, the J end by 6 bases, with 8 bases between. This CDR3 spans 12 amino acids. The complete variable domain, with remaining parts taken from reference TRBV28 and TRBJ2-1, reads DVKVTQSSRYLVKRTGEKVFLECVQDMDHENMFWYRQDPGLGLRLIYFSYDVKMKEKGDIPEGYSVSREKKERFSLILESASTNQTSMYLCASSLTSNEQFFGPGTRLTVL.

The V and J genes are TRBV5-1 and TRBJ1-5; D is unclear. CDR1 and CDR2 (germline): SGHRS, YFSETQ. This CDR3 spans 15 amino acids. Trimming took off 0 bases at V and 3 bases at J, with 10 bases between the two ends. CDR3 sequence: CASSLEAGYNQPQHF. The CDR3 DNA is TGCGCCAGCAGCTTGGAGGCGGGATACAATCAGCCCCAGCATTTT.

The CDR3 nucleotides are TGTGCCAGCAGTGGAGGGGTACGCCATGAGCAGTTCTTC. Translation: CASSGGVRHEQFF. The J gene is TRBJ2-1, the V gene TRBV6-5, with TRBD2 as a possible D gene (6 bases). The CDR3 sequence is 13 residues long. Per the germline V gene, CDR1 is MNHEY and CDR2 is SVGAGI. V was shortened by 5 bases and J by 8 bases, with 13 bases between the two germline ends.

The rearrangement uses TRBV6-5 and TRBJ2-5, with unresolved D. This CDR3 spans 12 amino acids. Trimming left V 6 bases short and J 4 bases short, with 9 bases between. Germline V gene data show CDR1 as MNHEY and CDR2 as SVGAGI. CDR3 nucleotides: TGTGCCAGCAGCTTTTCCCTAGAGACCCAGTACTTC. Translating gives CASSFSLETQYF.

This CDR3 is CASSPGGSSGRLREYF. The CDR3 coding sequence is TGTGCCAGCAGCCCCGGGGGCTCTAGCGGGAGGCTCCGGGAGTACTTC. This rearrangement joins TRBV5-4 to TRBJ2-7, with 11 bases identical to TRBD2. This CDR3 contains 16 residues. J was trimmed by 11 bases and V by 4 bases; bases with no gene match: 17. Germline lookup yields CDR1 SGHNT and CDR2 YYREEE (reference sequence).

This CDR3 is CASSQDGGGNTGELFF. CDR3 coding DNA: TGTGCCAGCAGCCAAGATGGGGGAGGGAACACCGGGGAGCTGTTTTTT. This sequence joins TRBV4-2 and TRBJ2-2; TRBD2 might be the D (6 bases). Germline lookup yields CDR1 LGHNA and CDR2 YNFKEQ. Trimming stripped 0 bases from V and 1 base from J, with 9 bases between. This CDR3 contains 16 residues.

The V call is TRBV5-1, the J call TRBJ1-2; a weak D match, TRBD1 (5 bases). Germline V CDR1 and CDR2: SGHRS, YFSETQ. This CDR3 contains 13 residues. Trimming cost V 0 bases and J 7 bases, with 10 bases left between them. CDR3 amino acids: CASSLAQGFGYTF. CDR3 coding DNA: TGCGCCAGCAGCTTGGCCCAGGGTTTTGGCTACACCTTC.